The sequence of this T cell receptor (beta chain) was determined in a study of T cell responses to AZD1222 COVID-19 vaccine. Whole-study findings and limits: A reported finding is that nearly half of spike-specific TCRs target unmutated variant regions. Scientists sampled the repertoires only once the peak T cell response had passed. Across the whole spike, CD4 TCRs peaked at regions 160-218 and 743-854. Most donors were white British and more were female, and clonal diversity was possibly underestimated.

Sequenced by immunoSEQ multiplex PCR; TCRdb stores in-frame clones only, minus some. The repertoire holds about 76,000 clones, with 70% to 90% as singletons. In regard to this clone: No antigen is known for it.

This receptor was identified in an adult in good health. This specimen consisted of peripheral blood, obtained on day 0 of AZD1222 vaccination.

CDR3 nucleotides: TGTGCCAGCAGCCCGACAGGATACACTGAAGCTTTCTTT. It encodes CASSPTGYTEAFF. The chain combines TRBV7-9 with TRBJ1-1; D perhaps matches TRBD1 (6 bases). The V gene's germline CDR1 is SEHNR and CDR2 FQNEAQ (reference sequence). The V and J ends lost 5 bases and 3 bases respectively, with 10 bases between them. The CDR3 covers 13 residues. The full variable domain, with the rest looked up from reference TRBV7-9 and TRBJ1-1, is DTGVSQNPRHKITKRGQNVTFRCDPISEHNRLYWYRQTLGQGPEFLTYFQNEAQLEKSRLLSDRFSAERPKGSFSTLEIQRTEQGDSAMYLCASSPTGYTEAFFGQGTRLTVV.